This TCR beta chain was recorded in a study of CD8+ T cells in alopecia areata. Overall study context: Female C3H/HeJ mice aged 7-10 weeks received skin from spontaneously alopecic C3H/HeJ graft donors aged 6-12 months.

Following RNA extraction, reverse transcription yielded cDNA that acted as the sequencing template. Clones were sequenced by immunoSEQ multiplex PCR, and TCRdb holds only the in-frame ones, with some missing. The sample presents some 110,000 clones, none singletons. A few counts support this clone. All gene names here are mouse names. Sequencing ends 4 residues short of the CDR3 end; the germline J gene provides the rest. This CDR3 region has 16 residues. V gave up 0 bases and J gave up 1 base, with 11 bases separating them. Germline V gene lookup returns CDR1 NSQYPW and CDR2 LRSPGD (reference sequence).

This receptor was obtained from a C3H/HeJ mouse with alopecia areata. For this strain, the MHC haplotype corresponds to H2-k. The specimen sequenced was lesional skin. The chain carries TRBV1 and TRBJ2-5; possible D gene TRBD2, 7 bases. CDR3 protein: CTCSADLGGYQDTQYF. The sequenced CDR3 bases are TGCACCTGCAGTGCAGATTTGGGGGGCTACCAAGAC.